A single TCR beta chain is shown here with its context. The sample belongs to a study of blood T cell repertoires in COVID-19. At the level of the study: Samples representing acute and convalescent COVID-19 were sourced from the United States, Italy and Spain. The cDNA or gDNA used as material had been derived from T cells, B-cell-depleted T cells, or PBMCs.

CDR1 SGHNT and CDR2 YENEEA come from the germline V gene. V lost 5 bases and J lost 3; bases outside the gene matches: 4. The length of the CDR3 is 15 residues. Enrolled through a virtual design, the participants were between roughly 18 and 90 years of age and came from approximately 25 US areas. Two negative PCRs, clearance, or symptom resolution were required of recovered Cohort 3 donors. Sequencing was performed with immunoSEQ multiplex PCR; in TCRdb, only in-frame clones are kept and a portion is missing. Of about 270,000 clones in the sample, around 86% were seen once. The receptor comes from a woman aged 18-29 years who had recovered from COVID-19. The chain combines TRBV11-3 with TRBJ2-7; 13 nucleotides align to TRBD2. Sequenced sample: PBMCs or T cells enriched from blood (not recorded which). The chain's CDR3 is CASSPGLAGFYEQYF. The CDR3 DNA reads TGTGCCAGCAGCCCGGGACTAGCGGGATTCTACGAGCAGTACTTC.